One sample yielded the 11 T cell receptor beta chains listed below, sequenced in a study of T cells after yellow fever vaccination. TCRdb reprocessed the 5' RACE reads with MiXCR, giving one entry per CDR3 protein. Here the sample spans about 320,000 distinct CDR3 sequences, around 4.5% being singletons. Sequencing was performed on PBMCs, taken 15 days after the yellow fever booster vaccination. The origin of the receptors is a man in his late teens or twenties who received the YFV17D yellow fever vaccine.

This clonotype has ten or more counts. The chain has TRBV7-2 and TRBJ1-1, with 8 bases fitting TRBD1. The trim removed 3 bases at V and 3 bases at J, leaving 3 bases unmatched. The CDR3 runs to 14 residues. Germline V gene sequence: CDR1 SGHTA, CDR2 FQGNSA. This CDR3 reads CASSFRGHYTEAFF. The CDR3 coding sequence is TGTGCCAGCAGCTTCAGGGGGCATTACACTGAAGCTTTCTTT.

This clonotype was observed a few times. This chain joins TRBV6-1 and TRBJ2-5; 8 bases fit TRBD1. Unmatched junction bases numbered 5, after V lost 4 bases and J lost 1 base. The CDR3 is 15 residues long. CDR1 and CDR2 from the germline V gene are MNHNS and SASEGT. The CDR3 reads CASSAYTGGQETQYF. The CDR3 nucleotides read TGTGCCAGCAGTGCTTACACAGGGGGCCAAGAGACCCAGTACTTC.

The V gene is TRBV30, the J gene TRBJ2-5; a weak D match, TRBD1 (5 bases). The CDR3 extends over 13 amino acids. The V end was cut by 2 bases, the J end by 1 base, with 8 bases between. Germline V lookup: CDR1 GTSNPN, CDR2 SVGIG (reference sequence). The CDR3, as DNA: TGTGCCTGGAGTCCCGACAGCCAAGAGACCCAGTACTTC. It is translated as CAWSPDSQETQYF.

A few counts support this clonotype. V is TRBV20-1 and J is TRBJ1-3; D remains ambiguous. The CDR3 loop spans 14 amino acids. V lost 3 bases and J lost 3, with 12 bases in between. Germline CDR1 DFQATT, CDR2 SNEGSKA (reference sequence). CDR3 amino acids: CSASRVQGGNTIYF. CDR3 DNA: TGCAGTGCTAGCCGGGTCCAAGGTGGAAACACCATATATTTT.

This clonotype was observed many times. CDR3 nucleotide sequence: TGTGCCACCAGCAGAGCTACTATCGTAAAAAACTATGGCTACACCTTC. Translating it yields CATSRATIVKNYGYTF. This rearrangement joins TRBV15 to TRBJ1-2; D remains unclear. V gave up 1 base and J gave up 2 bases, with 14 bases separating them. Germline CDR1 and CDR2: LNHNV and YYDKDF (reference sequence). The CDR3 has 16 residues.

This clonotype was counted between two and nine times. This CDR3 reads CAINPGGRFTSDTQYF. The CDR3 region has the DNA TGTGCCATTAACCCGGGAGGCCGCTTTACATCAGATACGCAGTATTTT. This chain joins TRBV10-3 and TRBJ2-3, with 7 bases identical to TRBD2. Germline V gene sequence: CDR1 ENHRY, CDR2 SYGVKD. This CDR3 contains 16 residues. V gave up 9 bases and J gave up 4 bases; unmatched junction bases: 16.

This clonotype was seen many times. V is TRBV4-1 and J is TRBJ1-1, with unresolved D. The CDR3 extends over 14 amino acids. V was pared by 4 bases and J by 1 base, with 10 bases between. Looked up from germline, CDR1 is MGHRA and CDR2 is YSYEKL. The CDR3 coding sequence is TGCGCCAGCAGCCCCCGGGTGAGGAACACTGAAGCTTTCTTT. Translated, it gives CASSPRVRNTEAFF.

This clonotype has at least ten counts. CDR3 in amino acids: CSVEGGTGELFF. The CDR3 nucleotides read TGCAGCGTTGAAGGGGGCACCGGGGAGCTGTTTTTT. The chain has TRBV29-1 and TRBJ2-2; D unresolved. Trimming stripped 1 base from V and 4 bases from J, with 4 bases between. There are 12 residues in the CDR3. The germline CDR1 and CDR2 sequences are SQVTM and ANQGSEA.

The chain recombines TRBV10-3 with TRBJ2-7, with 10 positions matching TRBD1. Unmatched junction bases numbered 3, after V lost 4 bases and J lost 6 bases. CDR3 length equals 13 residues. The V gene's germline CDR1 is ENHRY and CDR2 SYGVKD. CDR3: CAISGTGGFEQYF. The CDR3, as DNA: TGTGCCATCAGTGGGACAGGGGGATTCGAGCAGTACTTC.

This clonotype has just a few counts. The chain combines TRBV20-1 with TRBJ2-3; maybe TRBD2 (7 bases). The CDR3 is 15 amino acids. CDR1 and CDR2 (germline): DFQATT, SNEGSKA (reference sequence). The V gene lost 0 bases and the J gene lost 3 bases, with 13 bases spanning the gap. CDR3: CSARDRRGQTDTQYF. In DNA form, the CDR3 reads TGCAGTGCTAGAGATCGGCGGGGGCAAACAGATACGCAGTATTTT.

This clonotype was observed at least ten times. The V and J genes are TRBV27 and TRBJ1-2; no reliable D call. The length of the CDR3 is 14 residues. The germline V gene encodes CDR1 MNHEY and CDR2 SMNVEV (reference sequence). Trimming cost V 4 bases and J 4 bases, with 13 bases left between them. This CDR3 reads CASSYRVYGYGYTF. The CDR3 DNA follows: TGTGCCAGCAGTTATCGGGTCTATGGCTATGGCTACACCTTC.